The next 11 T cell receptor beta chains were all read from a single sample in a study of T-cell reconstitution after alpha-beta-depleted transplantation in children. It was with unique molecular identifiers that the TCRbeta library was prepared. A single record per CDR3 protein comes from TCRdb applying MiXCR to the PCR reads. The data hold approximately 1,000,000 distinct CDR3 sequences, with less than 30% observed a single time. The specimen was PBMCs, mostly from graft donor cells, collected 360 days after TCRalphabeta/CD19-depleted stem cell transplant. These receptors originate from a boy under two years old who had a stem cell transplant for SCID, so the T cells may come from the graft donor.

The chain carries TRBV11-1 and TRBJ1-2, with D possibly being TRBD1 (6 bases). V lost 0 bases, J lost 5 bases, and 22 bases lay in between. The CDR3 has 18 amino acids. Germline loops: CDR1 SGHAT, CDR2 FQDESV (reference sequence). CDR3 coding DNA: TGTGCCAGCAGCTTAGCGCTTGCCCGGGACACCGACGGGTATGGCTACACCTTC. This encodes CASSLALARDTDGYGYTF.

DNA of the CDR3: TGCGCCAGCAGCTTGATTGTTAGCGGGGATGAGCAGTTCTTC. Its translation is CASSLIVSGDEQFF. This rearrangement joins TRBV5-1 to TRBJ2-1; TRBD2 aligns across 8 bases. CDR3 length: 14 amino acids. From germline, CDR1 is SGHRS and CDR2 YFSETQ. The V segment lost 1 base and the J segment 8 bases; nucleotides outside the gene matches: 5. Drawing the rest from reference TRBV5-1 and TRBJ2-1, the complete variable domain is KAGVTQTPRYLIKTRGQQVTLSCSPISGHRSVSWYQQTPGQGLQFLFEYFSETQRNKGNFPGRFSGRQFSNSRSEMNVSTLELGDSALYLCASSLIVSGDEQFFGPGTRLTVL.

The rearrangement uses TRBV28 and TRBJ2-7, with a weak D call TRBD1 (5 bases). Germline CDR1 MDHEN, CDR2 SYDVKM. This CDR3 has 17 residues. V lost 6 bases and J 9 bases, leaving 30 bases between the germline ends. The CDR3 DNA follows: TGTGCCAGCAGCTTCTCCCCCTGGGGCGACACCAAGGCTGGGCAGTACTTC. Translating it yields CASSFSPWGDTKAGQYF. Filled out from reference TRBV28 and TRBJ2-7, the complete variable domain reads DVKVTQSSRYLVKRTGEKVFLECVQDMDHENMFWYRQDPGLGLRLIYFSYDVKMKEKGDIPEGYSVSREKKERFSLILESASTNQTSMYLCASSFSPWGDTKAGQYFGPGTRLTVT.

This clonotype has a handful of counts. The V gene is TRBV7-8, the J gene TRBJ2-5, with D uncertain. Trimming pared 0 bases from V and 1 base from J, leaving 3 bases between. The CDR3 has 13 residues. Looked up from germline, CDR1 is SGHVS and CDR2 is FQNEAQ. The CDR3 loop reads CASSLAPQETQYF. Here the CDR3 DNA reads TGTGCCAGCAGCTTAGCCCCCCAAGAGACCCAGTACTTC.

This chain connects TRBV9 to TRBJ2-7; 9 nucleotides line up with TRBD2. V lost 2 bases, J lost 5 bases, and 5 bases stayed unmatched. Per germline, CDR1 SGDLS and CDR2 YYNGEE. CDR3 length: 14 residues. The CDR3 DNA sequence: TGTGCCAGCAGCGTTGGCGGGGGGGCCCACGAGCAGTACTTC. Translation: CASSVGGGAHEQYF.

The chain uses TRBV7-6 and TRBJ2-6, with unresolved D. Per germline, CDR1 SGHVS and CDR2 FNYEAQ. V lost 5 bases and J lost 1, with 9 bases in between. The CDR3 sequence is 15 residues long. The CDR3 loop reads CASSNRPSGANVLTF. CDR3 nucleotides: TGTGCCAGCAGCAACCGGCCTTCTGGGGCCAACGTCCTGACTTTC.

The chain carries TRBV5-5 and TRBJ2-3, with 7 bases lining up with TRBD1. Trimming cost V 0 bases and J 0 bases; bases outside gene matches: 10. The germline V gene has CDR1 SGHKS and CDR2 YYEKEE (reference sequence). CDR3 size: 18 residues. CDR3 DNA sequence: TGTGCCAGCAGCTTGGAAAGGGGACAGCGCTATAGCACAGATACGCAGTATTTT. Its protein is CASSLERGQRYSTDTQYF. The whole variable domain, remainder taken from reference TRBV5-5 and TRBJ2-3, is DAGVTQSPTHLIKTRGQQVTLRCSPISGHKSVSWYQQVLGQGPQFIFQYYEKEERGRGNFPDRFSARQFPNYSSELNVNALLLGDSALYLCASSLERGQRYSTDTQYFGPGTRLTVL.

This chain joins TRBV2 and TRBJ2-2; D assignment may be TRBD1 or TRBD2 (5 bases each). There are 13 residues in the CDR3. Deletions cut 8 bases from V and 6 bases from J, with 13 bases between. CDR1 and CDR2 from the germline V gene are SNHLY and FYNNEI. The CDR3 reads CASRRDRPGELFF. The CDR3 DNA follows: TGTGCCAGCCGCAGGGACCGACCCGGGGAGCTGTTTTTT.

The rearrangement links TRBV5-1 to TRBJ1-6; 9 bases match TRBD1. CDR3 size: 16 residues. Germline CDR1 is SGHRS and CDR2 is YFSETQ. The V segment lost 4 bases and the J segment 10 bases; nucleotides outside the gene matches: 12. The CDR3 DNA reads TGCGCCAGCAGCCTGGAGGGACAGGGAAGGAGCTCACCCCTCCACTTT. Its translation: CASSLEGQGRSSPLHF.

The CDR3 here is CASSLWARGLTHSDTEAFF. The CDR3 DNA reads as TGCGCCAGCAGCTTGTGGGCTAGGGGCCTGACACATTCAGACACTGAAGCTTTCTTT. The gene calls are TRBV5-1 and TRBJ1-1, with D possibly TRBD1 on 5 matching bases. Germline CDR1 reads SGHRS; CDR2 reads YFSETQ. The CDR3 runs to 19 residues. Between the trimmed V and J ends, which lost 1 base and 3 bases, there was a span of 25 bases.

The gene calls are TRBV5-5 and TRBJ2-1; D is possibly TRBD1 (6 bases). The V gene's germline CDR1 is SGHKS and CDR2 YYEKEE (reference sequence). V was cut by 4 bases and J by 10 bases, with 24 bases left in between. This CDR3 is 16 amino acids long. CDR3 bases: TGTGCCAGCAGCCCCGAGATGGGACATCTGGCTGGGGAGCAGTTCTTC. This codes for CASSPEMGHLAGEQFF.